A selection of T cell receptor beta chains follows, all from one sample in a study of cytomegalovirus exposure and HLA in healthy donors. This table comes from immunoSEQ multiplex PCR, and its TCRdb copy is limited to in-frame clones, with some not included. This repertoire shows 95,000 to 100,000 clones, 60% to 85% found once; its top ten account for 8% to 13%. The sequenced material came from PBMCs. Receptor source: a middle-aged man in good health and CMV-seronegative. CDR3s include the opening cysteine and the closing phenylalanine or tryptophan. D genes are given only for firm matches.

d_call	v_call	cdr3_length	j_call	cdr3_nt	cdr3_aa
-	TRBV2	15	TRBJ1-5	TGTGCCAGCAGTCCCGAGAGGGGGTCTAATCAGCCCCAGCATTTT	CASSPERGSNQPQHF
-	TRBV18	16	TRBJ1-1	TGTGCCAGCTCAAACCGACAGGACATGAGGGGCACTGAAGCTTTCTTT	CASSNRQDMRGTEAFF
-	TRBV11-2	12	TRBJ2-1	TGTGCCAGCAGCTTAAAATCGAATGAGCAGTTCTTC	CASSLKSNEQFF
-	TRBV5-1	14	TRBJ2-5	TGCGCCAGCAGCTTGGGACGGAGCCAAGAGACCCAGTACTTC	CASSLGRSQETQYF
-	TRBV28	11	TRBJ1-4	TGTGCCAGCAGCTTGTTAGAAAAACTGTTTTTT	CASSLLEKLFF
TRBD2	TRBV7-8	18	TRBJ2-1	TGTGCCAGCACCCTCCACGGGGGCCAGGGGACTAGCGGCTATGAGCAGTTCTTC	CASTLHGGQGTSGYEQFF
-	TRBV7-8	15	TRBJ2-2	TGTGCCAGCAGCTTAGTGTTACTAAACACCGGGGAGCTGTTTTTT	CASSLVLLNTGELFF
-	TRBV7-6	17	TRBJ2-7	TGTGCCAGCAGCCCCGACCTGGGTGACAGCTTCACCTACGAGCAGTACTTC	CASSPDLGDSFTYEQYF
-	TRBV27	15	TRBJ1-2	TGTGCCAGCAGTCCGGGGGGCGCGTCGGGCTATGGCTACACCTTC	CASSPGGASGYGYTF
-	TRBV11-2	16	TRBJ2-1	TGTGCCAGCAGCCTCTTACTAGCAAGCTCCTACAATGAGCAGTTCTTC	CASSLLLASSYNEQFF